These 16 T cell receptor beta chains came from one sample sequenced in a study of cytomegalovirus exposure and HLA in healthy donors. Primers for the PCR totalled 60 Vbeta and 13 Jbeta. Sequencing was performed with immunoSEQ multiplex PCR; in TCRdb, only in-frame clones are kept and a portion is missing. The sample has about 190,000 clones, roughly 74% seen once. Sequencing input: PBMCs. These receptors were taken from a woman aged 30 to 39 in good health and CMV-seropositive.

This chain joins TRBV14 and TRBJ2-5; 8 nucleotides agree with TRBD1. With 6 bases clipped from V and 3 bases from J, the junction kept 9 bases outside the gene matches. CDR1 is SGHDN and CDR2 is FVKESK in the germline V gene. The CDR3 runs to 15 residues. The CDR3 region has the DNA TGTGCCAGCAGTCCGCAGACAGGGGAGGAAGAGACCCAGTACTTC. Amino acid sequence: CASSPQTGEEETQYF.

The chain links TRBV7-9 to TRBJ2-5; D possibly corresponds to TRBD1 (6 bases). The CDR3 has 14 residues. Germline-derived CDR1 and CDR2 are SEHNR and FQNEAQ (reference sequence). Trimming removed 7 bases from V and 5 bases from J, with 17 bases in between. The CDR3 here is CASTPKSRGETQYF. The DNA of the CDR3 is TGTGCCAGCACCCCAAAGTCCAGGGGTGAGACCCAGTACTTC.

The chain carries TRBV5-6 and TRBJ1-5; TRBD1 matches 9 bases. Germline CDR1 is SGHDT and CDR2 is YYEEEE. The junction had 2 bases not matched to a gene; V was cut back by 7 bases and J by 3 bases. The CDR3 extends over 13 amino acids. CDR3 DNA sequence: TGTGCCAGCCACAGGGGGCCCAATCAGCCCCAGCATTTT. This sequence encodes CASHRGPNQPQHF.

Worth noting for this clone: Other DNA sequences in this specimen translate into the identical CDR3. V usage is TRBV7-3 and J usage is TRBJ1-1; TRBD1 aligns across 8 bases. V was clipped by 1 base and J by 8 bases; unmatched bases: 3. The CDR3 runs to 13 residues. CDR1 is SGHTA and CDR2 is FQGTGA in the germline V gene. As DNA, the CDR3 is TGTGCCAGCAGCTTAAGGGCAGGGGGCGAAGCTTTCTTT. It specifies CASSLRAGGEAFF.

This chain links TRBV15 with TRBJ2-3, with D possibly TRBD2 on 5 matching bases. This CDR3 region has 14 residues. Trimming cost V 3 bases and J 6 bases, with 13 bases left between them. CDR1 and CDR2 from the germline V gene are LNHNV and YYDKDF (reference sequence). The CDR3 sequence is CATSRRVGSDTQYF. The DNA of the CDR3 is TGTGCCACCAGCAGGCGGGTAGGGTCGGATACGCAGTATTTT.

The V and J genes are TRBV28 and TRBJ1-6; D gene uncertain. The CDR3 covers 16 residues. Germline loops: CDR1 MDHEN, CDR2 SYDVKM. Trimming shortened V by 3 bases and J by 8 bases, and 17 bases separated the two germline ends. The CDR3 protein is CASSFSGLTGDSPLHF. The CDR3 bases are TGTGCCAGCAGTTTCAGCGGACTTACTGGGGATTCACCCCTCCACTTT. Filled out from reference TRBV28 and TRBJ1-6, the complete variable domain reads DVKVTQSSRYLVKRTGEKVFLECVQDMDHENMFWYRQDPGLGLRLIYFSYDVKMKEKGDIPEGYSVSREKKERFSLILESASTNQTSMYLCASSFSGLTGDSPLHFGNGTRLTVT.

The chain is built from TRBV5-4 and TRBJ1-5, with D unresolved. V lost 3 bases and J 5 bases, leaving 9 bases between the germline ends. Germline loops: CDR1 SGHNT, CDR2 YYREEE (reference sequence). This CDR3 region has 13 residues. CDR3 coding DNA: TGTGCCAGCAGCTCCGAAAGAGATCAGCCCCAGCATTTT. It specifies CASSSERDQPQHF. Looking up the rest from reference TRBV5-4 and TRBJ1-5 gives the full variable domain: ETGVTQSPTHLIKTRGQQVTLRCSSQSGHNTVSWYQQALGQGPQFIFQYYREEENGRGNFPPRFSGLQFPNYSSELNVNALELDDSALYLCASSSERDQPQHFGDGTRLSIL.

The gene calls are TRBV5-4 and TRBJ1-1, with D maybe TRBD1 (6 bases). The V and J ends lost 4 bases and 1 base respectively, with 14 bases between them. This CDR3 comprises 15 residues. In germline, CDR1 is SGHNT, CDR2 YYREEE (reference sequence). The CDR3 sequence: CASSSQTGENTEAFF. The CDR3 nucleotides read TGTGCCAGCAGCAGCCAGACAGGAGAGAACACTGAAGCTTTCTTT.

CDR3 region: CASSLDVYRLRKETQYF. For the CDR3, the DNA is TGTGCCAGCAGCTTAGACGTTTACCGCCTGCGCAAAGAGACCCAGTACTTC. The chain employs TRBV11-2 and TRBJ2-5; D gene ambiguous. Germline V gene sequence: CDR1 SGHAT, CDR2 FQNNGV. The CDR3 has 17 residues. V lost 0 bases to trimming and J lost 3 bases, with 17 bases between them. The full variable domain, with the rest looked up from reference TRBV11-2 and TRBJ2-5, is EAGVAQSPRYKIIEKRQSVAFWCNPISGHATLYWYQQILGQGPKLLIQFQNNGVVDDSQLPKDRFSAERLKGVDSTLKIQPAKLEDSAVYLCASSLDVYRLRKETQYFGPGTRLLVL.

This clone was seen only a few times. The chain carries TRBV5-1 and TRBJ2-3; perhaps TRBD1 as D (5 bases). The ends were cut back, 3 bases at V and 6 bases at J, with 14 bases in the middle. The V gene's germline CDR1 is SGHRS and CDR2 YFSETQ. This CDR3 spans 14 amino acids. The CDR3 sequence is CASSSPPPGDTQYF. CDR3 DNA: TGCGCCAGCAGCTCCCCGCCGCCAGGGGATACGCAGTATTTT.

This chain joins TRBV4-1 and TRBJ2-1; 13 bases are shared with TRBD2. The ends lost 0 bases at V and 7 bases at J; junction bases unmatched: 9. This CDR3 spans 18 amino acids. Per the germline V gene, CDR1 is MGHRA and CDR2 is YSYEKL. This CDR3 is CASSQDSPGLAGENEQFF. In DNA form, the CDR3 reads TGCGCCAGCAGCCAAGATTCCCCAGGACTAGCGGGAGAAAATGAGCAGTTCTTC.

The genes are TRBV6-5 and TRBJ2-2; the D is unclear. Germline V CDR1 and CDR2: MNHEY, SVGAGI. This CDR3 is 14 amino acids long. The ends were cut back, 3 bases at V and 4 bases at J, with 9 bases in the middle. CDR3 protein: CASSYFDSTGELFF. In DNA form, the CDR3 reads TGTGCCAGCAGTTATTTCGACTCCACCGGGGAGCTGTTTTTT.

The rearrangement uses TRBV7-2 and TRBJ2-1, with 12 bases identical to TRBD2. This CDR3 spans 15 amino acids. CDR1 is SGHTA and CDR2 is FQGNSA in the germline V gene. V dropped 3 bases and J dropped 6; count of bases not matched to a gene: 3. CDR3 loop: CASSFSSGGVNEQFF. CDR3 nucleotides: TGTGCCAGCAGCTTCTCTAGCGGGGGGGTCAATGAGCAGTTCTTC.

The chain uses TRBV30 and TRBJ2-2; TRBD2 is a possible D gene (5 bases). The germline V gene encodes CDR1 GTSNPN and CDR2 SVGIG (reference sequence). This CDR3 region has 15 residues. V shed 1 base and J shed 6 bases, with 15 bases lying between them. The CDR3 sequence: CAWSAQWAEAGELFF. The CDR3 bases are TGTGCCTGGAGTGCACAATGGGCGGAGGCCGGGGAGCTGTTTTTT.

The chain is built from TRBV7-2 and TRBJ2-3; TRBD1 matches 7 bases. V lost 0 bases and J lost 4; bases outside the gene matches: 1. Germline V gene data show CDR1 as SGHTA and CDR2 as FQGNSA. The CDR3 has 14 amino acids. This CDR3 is CASSLAGGADTQYF. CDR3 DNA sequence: TGTGCCAGCAGCTTAGCAGGGGGCGCAGATACGCAGTATTTT. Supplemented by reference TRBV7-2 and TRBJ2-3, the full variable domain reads GAGVSQSPSNKVTEKGKDVELRCDPISGHTALYWYRQSLGQGLEFLIYFQGNSAPDKSGLPSDRFSAERTGGSVSTLTIQRTQQEDSAVYLCASSLAGGADTQYFGPGTRLTVL.

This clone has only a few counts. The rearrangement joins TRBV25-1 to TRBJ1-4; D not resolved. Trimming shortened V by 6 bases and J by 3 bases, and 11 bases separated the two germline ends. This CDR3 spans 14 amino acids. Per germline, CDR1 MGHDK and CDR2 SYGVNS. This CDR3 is CASRNEAANEKLFF. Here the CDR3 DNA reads TGTGCCAGCAGGAACGAAGCGGCTAATGAAAAACTGTTTTTT.